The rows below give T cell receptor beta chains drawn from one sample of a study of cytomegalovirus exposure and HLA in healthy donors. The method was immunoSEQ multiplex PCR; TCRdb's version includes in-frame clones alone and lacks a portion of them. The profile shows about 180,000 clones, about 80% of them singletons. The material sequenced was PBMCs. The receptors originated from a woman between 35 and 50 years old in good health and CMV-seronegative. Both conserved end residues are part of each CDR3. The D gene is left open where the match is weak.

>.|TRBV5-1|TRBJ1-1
CASSFLDRSNTEAFF
TGCGCCAGCAGCTTCCTAGACAGGTCGAACACTGAAGCTTTCTTT
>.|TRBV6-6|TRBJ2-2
CASSLPQFANTGELFF
TGTGCCAGCAGCCTACCACAGTTCGCGAACACCGGGGAGCTGTTTTTT
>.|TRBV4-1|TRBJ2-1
CASSQEELPYNEQFF
TGCGCCAGCAGCCAAGAGGAGCTACCTTACAATGAGCAGTTCTTC
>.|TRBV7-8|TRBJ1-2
CASSPPGTNFYGYTF
TGTGCCAGCAGTCCACCCGGGACAAACTTCTATGGCTACACCTTC
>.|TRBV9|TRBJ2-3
CASSAPGLSTDTQYF
TGTGCCAGCAGCGCTCCGGGACTCTCCACAGATACGCAGTATTTT
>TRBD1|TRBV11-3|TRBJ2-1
CASSRLSGTAHNEQFF
TGTGCCAGCAGCCGATTGTCCGGGACAGCACACAATGAGCAGTTCTTC
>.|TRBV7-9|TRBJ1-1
CSSSRGGATEAFF
TGTTCCAGCAGCCGGGGGGGGGCGACTGAAGCTTTCTTT
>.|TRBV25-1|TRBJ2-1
CASSSLTGSSYNEQFF
TGTGCCAGCAGTTCGTTGACAGGCAGCTCCTACAATGAGCAGTTCTTC
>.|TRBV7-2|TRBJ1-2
CASSHRQVGYTF
TGTGCCAGCAGCCACAGACAGGTTGGCTACACCTTC
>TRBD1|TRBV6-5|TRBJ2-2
CASSRGQGRTGELFF
TGTGCCAGCAGTCGAGGACAGGGAAGGACCGGGGAGCTGTTTTTT
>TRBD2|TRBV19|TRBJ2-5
CASSIRLAGPQETQYF
TGTGCCAGTAGTATCAGACTAGCGGGTCCCCAAGAGACCCAGTACTTC
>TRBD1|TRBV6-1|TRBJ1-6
CASSEGRTGGHSPLHF
TGTGCCAGCAGTGAAGGTCGGACAGGGGGGCATTCACCCCTCCACTTT